This is a list of T cell receptor beta chains from one sample in a study of blood T cell repertoires in COVID-19. The table came from immunoSEQ multiplex PCR; TCRdb's copy has only in-frame clones and leaves some out. The repertoire holds 30,000 to 35,000 clones, with 60% to 80% as singletons. Sample: peripheral blood. All receptors derive from a woman aged 55-75 years with acute or convalescent COVID-19. Each CDR3 is given with its conserved first and last residue. A D gene is named only where the DNA matches it firmly. Size tells how often a clone was seen (once, few, many) or the class of an expanded clone, and some rows leave it out.

V gene,D gene,clone size,J gene,CDR3 DNA,CDR3 protein
TRBV7-8,TRBD2,.,TRBJ2-1,TGTGCCAGCAGCTTAAGCGGGGGGGTTTACAATGAGCAGTTCTTC,CASSLSGGVYNEQFF
TRBV3-1/TRBV3-2,.,.,TRBJ2-2,TGTGCCAGCAGCCGCGCCGGGACTTTAAACACCGGGGAGCTGTTTTTT,CASSRAGTLNTGELFF
TRBV15,TRBD2,.,TRBJ2-3,TGTGCCACCAGCAGAACGACTAGCGGGGGCCTCACAGATACGCAGTATTTT,CATSRTTSGGLTDTQYF
TRBV6-5,.,.,TRBJ2-7,TGTGCCAGCCTGATGCAGGTTAGCTCCTACGAGCAGTACTTC,CASLMQVSSYEQYF
TRBV2,TRBD2,few,TRBJ2-5,TGTGCCAGCAGACGCGACAGACTACTAGCGGGGGGGAGGGAGACCCAGTACTTC,CASRRDRLLAGGRETQYF
TRBV5-4,TRBD1,once,TRBJ1-2,TGTGCCAGCAGCCCAGGGGGACAGTCTACTAACTATGGCTACACCTTC,CASSPGGQSTNYGYTF
TRBV4-2,TRBD2,.,TRBJ2-7,TGTGCCAGCAGCCTAAACCCTGGGACTAGCGTCTACGAGCAGTACTTC,CASSLNPGTSVYEQYF
TRBV6-5,TRBD2,.,TRBJ2-7,TGTGCCGGCCTTTCCGGGACTAAATCCTACGAGCAGTACTTC,CAGLSGTKSYEQYF
TRBV7-6,.,.,TRBJ2-2,TGTGCCAGCAGCTTAGGGATTCAACAGGGAGCCGGGGAGCTGTTTTTT,CASSLGIQQGAGELFF
TRBV15,.,few,TRBJ2-5,TGTGCCACCAGCAGATCCGGGGTCCAAGAGACCCAGTACTTC,CATSRSGVQETQYF
TRBV7-7,.,medium-sized,TRBJ2-2,TGTGCCAGCAGGCGGACAGCCAACACCGGGGAGCTGTTTTTT,CASRRTANTGELFF
TRBV6-5,.,.,TRBJ2-1,TGTGCCACGGATGACGGGGTCTACAATGAGCAGTTCTTC,CATDDGVYNEQFF
TRBV2,TRBD1,few,TRBJ1-1,TGTGCCAGCAGTAGGCGTGCAGGGGGCGACCAGGAAGCTTTCTTT,CASSRRAGGDQEAFF
TRBV9,TRBD2,.,TRBJ2-1,TGTGCCAGCAGCCCCTCAGTAGCGGGGGGTAACAATGAGCAGTTCTTC,CASSPSVAGGNNEQFF
TRBV7-3,.,.,TRBJ1-6,TGTGCCAGCAGCTTAACGGCTGGTTCACCCCTCCACTTT,CASSLTAGSPLHF
TRBV10-3,TRBD2,once,TRBJ2-1,TGTGCCATCAGCGAGACTAGCGGGGACTACAATGAGCAGTTCTTC,CAISETSGDYNEQFF
TRBV6-1,.,.,TRBJ2-5,TGTGCCAGCAGTGAACAGGAGGGGCAGTGGAAGACCCAGTACTTC,CASSEQEGQWKTQYF
TRBV6-5,.,.,TRBJ1-5,TGTGCCTCGCAACAGGGATGGGTTCAGCCCCAGCATTTT,CASQQGWVQPQHF
TRBV27,TRBD1,.,TRBJ2-7,TGTGCCAGCAGTTTATCGGGACAGGCCTTCCCTTCGTACTTC,CASSLSGQAFPSYF
TRBV2,TRBD1,few,TRBJ2-7,TGTGCCAGCAGTGAACTTTTATACCTTACAGGGGGCGGACTGGGCTACGAGCAGTACTTC,CASSELLYLTGGGLGYEQYF
TRBV7-8,.,.,TRBJ1-6,TGTGCCAGCAGCTTAGTAGCAGCGCCCCCAAATTCACCCCTCCACTTT,CASSLVAAPPNSPLHF
TRBV10-3,TRBD1,.,TRBJ2-2,TGTGCCATCGGACAGGGAAACACCGGGGAGCTGTTTTTT,CAIGQGNTGELFF
TRBV4-1,.,few,TRBJ2-2,TGCGCCAGCAGGGGGGCACCAAACACCGGGGAGCTGTTTTTT,CASRGAPNTGELFF
TRBV5-1,TRBD1,.,TRBJ2-7,TGCGCCAGCGGCGGGACAGGGGGCCACGAGCAGTACTTC,CASGGTGGHEQYF
TRBV30,.,.,TRBJ2-5,TGTGCCTGGAGGTCGAGGGAGACCCAGTACTTC,CAWRSRETQYF
TRBV2,.,.,TRBJ1-2,TGTGCCAGCAGTGAAGGCCCAGGGTACGGTGGCTACACCTTC,CASSEGPGYGGYTF
TRBV6-5,.,.,TRBJ1-2,TGTGCCAGCAGTTATACAGGGAAATATGGCTACACCTTC,CASSYTGKYGYTF
TRBV10-3,TRBD1,.,TRBJ2-7,TGTGCCATCAGTGAAACCGGACAGGGCTCCTACGAGCAGTACTTC,CAISETGQGSYEQYF
TRBV10-2,.,.,TRBJ1-5,TGCGCCAGCAGTGTTACAGATAGCAATCAGCCCCAGCATTTT,CASSVTDSNQPQHF
TRBV2,.,.,TRBJ1-5,TGTGCCAGCAGCGAACAGGGTCACAATCAGCCCCAGCATTTT,CASSEQGHNQPQHF
TRBV18,.,.,TRBJ2-7,TGTGCCAGCTCACCTGGCAGGGAGGTCTACGAGCAGTACTTC,CASSPGREVYEQYF
TRBV7-9,.,.,TRBJ1-2,TGTGCCAGCAGCTTAGCGGTACCCAGGGGAGACTATGGCTACACCTTC,CASSLAVPRGDYGYTF
TRBV28,TRBD1,.,TRBJ2-1,TGTGCCAGCGCCTCCACCCCGGGACAGGATGAGCAGTTCTTC,CASASTPGQDEQFF
TRBV5-1,.,.,TRBJ2-5,TGCGCCAGCAGCTTGGACGAAAGCAGGGTAGGGGAGACCCAGTACTTC,CASSLDESRVGETQYF
TRBV18,.,.,TRBJ2-7,TGTGCCAGCTCGACTAACAGGGAATCGGACGAGCAGTACTTC,CASSTNRESDEQYF
TRBV19,TRBD1,.,TRBJ2-7,TGTGCCAGTAGTATCCAGCCGGGACAGGGACCCTACGAGCAGTACTTC,CASSIQPGQGPYEQYF
TRBV2,TRBD1,once,TRBJ2-4,TGTGCCAGCAGTGATTCGGGACAGCCCAAACTACTAGCCAAAAACATTCAGTACTTC,CASSDSGQPKLLAKNIQYF
TRBV5-1,.,.,TRBJ2-7,TGCGCCAGCAGCTTGGTCGGGGGGCTATCCTACGAGCAGTACTTC,CASSLVGGLSYEQYF
TRBV14,.,.,TRBJ2-5,TGTGCCAGCAGCCAACCGCGGACTGCCCAGGAGACCCAGTACTTC,CASSQPRTAQETQYF
TRBV10-3,TRBD1,.,TRBJ1-2,TGTGCCATCAGTGAGTCGACAGGGAACTATGGCTACACCTTC,CAISESTGNYGYTF
TRBV6-5,TRBD1,.,TRBJ2-1,TGTGCCAGCAGTTCGGCCGGGACAGGGTACAATGAGCAGTTCTTC,CASSSAGTGYNEQFF
TRBV18,.,once,TRBJ1-2,TGTGCCAGCTCACCACCCGGGGTTACGGGCTACACCTTC,CASSPPGVTGYTF
TRBV18,.,few,TRBJ2-2,TGTGCCAGCTCACCAGTCCCAGGTCCGACCGGGGAGCTGTTTTTT,CASSPVPGPTGELFF
TRBV5-5,TRBD1,.,TRBJ1-5,TGTGCCAGCAGCCCGGGACAGGGCAATCAGCCCCAGCATTTT,CASSPGQGNQPQHF
TRBV15,TRBD1,few,TRBJ2-7,TGTGCCACCAGCAGAGATACAGGGGGCTCCTACGAGCAGTACTTC,CATSRDTGGSYEQYF
TRBV5-1,TRBD1,.,TRBJ1-1,TGCGCCAGCAGCTGGAGGGGGGACAGGGAGGACGAAGCTTTCTTT,CASSWRGDREDEAFF
TRBV2,.,large,TRBJ1-2,TGTGCCAGCAGTGAAATGATGGGAGGGGTTGGCTACACCTTC,CASSEMMGGVGYTF
TRBV7-6,TRBD1,.,TRBJ1-5,TGTGCCAGCAGCTTAGAGGGGGCTCAGCCCCAGCATTTT,CASSLEGAQPQHF
TRBV18,.,few,TRBJ2-3,TGTGCCAGCTCACCACCAGGGGGGACAGCCGATACGCAGTATTTT,CASSPPGGTADTQYF
TRBV19,TRBD1,.,TRBJ1-1,TGTGCCAGTAGGAGACAGGGCCCGAACACTGAAGCTTTCTTT,CASRRQGPNTEAFF
TRBV6-1,.,once,TRBJ2-5,TGTGCCAGCAGTCCTGCAGGGTTGGTAGAGACCCAGTACTTC,CASSPAGLVETQYF
TRBV12-5,TRBD2,.,TRBJ2-2,TGTGCTAGTGGTTCGCGACTAGCGGGGGGAGTCGGGGAGCTGTTTTTT,CASGSRLAGGVGELFF
TRBV30,.,.,TRBJ1-2,TGTGCCTGGAGTCGTAGAGCCTATGGCTACACCTTC,CAWSRRAYGYTF